The 2 T cell receptor beta chains below all came from one sample that was sequenced in a study of blood T cell repertoires in COVID-19. Clones were read by immunoSEQ multiplex PCR, and TCRdb kept only the in-frame ones, dropping some. The sample includes hundreds of thousands of clones, 70% to 85% of them seen just once. The specimen sequenced was peripheral blood. The receptors stem from a woman older than 75 with acute or convalescent COVID-19.

The chain links TRBV7-9 to TRBJ2-5; TRBD2 matches at 10 bases. CDR1 SEHNR and CDR2 FQNEAQ come from the germline V gene (reference sequence). Trimming cost V 3 bases and J 5 bases; bases outside gene matches: 12. The CDR3 consists of 17 residues. CDR3 protein: CASSFSLERGGRETQYF. The CDR3 bases are TGTGCCAGCAGCTTTTCCCTCGAGCGGGGGGGCCGGGAGACCCAGTACTTC.

The V call is TRBV29-1, the J call TRBJ2-1; 8 bases map to TRBD2. This CDR3 is 12 amino acids long. Trimming at V came to 6 bases and at J to 3 bases, leaving 1 base not matched to a gene. CDR1 and CDR2 (germline): SQVTM, ANQGSEA. The CDR3 nucleotides read TGCAGCGTGGCGGGAGGCTACAATGAGCAGTTCTTC. This encodes CSVAGGYNEQFF.